A single sample gave rise to the 19 T cell receptor beta chains below, sequenced in a study of shared clonotypes between healthy human individuals. Clones were read by immunoSEQ multiplex PCR, and TCRdb kept only the in-frame ones, dropping some. The sample has approximately 620,000 clones, less than 98% seen once; the top ten hold roughly 0.055%. The sequencing sample was made of naive CD4+ T cells sorted from blood. Noted subset: CD45RA+ positively selected. The receptor set was obtained from a woman aged 30 to 39 in good health.

The J gene is TRBJ1-3, the V gene TRBV6-5, with 7 bases lining up with TRBD1. Germline V gives CDR1 MNHEY, CDR2 SVGAGI. The CDR3 runs to 13 residues. V shed 2 bases, J shed 8 bases, and the junction held 3 bases outside the gene matches. CDR3 DNA: TGTGCCAGCAGTTACAACAGGGGTGACACCATATATTTT. Protein: CASSYNRGDTIYF.

The gene calls are TRBV30 and TRBJ1-5; no reliable D call. Germline-derived CDR1 and CDR2 are GTSNPN and SVGIG (reference sequence). The V end lost 2 bases, the J end lost 4 bases, and 9 bases lay between the germline ends. This CDR3 has 13 residues. The CDR3 spells CAWSRTLNQPQHF. The CDR3 DNA sequence: TGTGCCTGGAGTAGAACGTTAAATCAGCCCCAGCATTTT.

The chain carries TRBV7-8 and TRBJ2-2; no definite D call. The CDR3 runs to 13 residues. V was cut by 1 base and J by 7 bases, with 7 bases left in between. Germline lookup yields CDR1 SGHVS and CDR2 FQNEAQ. DNA for the CDR3: TGTGCCAGCAGCTTAGAAACGGGCGGGGAGCTGTTTTTT. It yields the protein CASSLETGGELFF.

This chain connects TRBV5-1 to TRBJ2-1, with unresolved D. The V and J ends lost 7 bases and 4 bases respectively, with 15 bases between them. The CDR3 sequence is 14 residues long. The germline gives CDR1 SGHRS, CDR2 YFSETQ. The CDR3 DNA is TGCGCCAGCGGAAATGACCTCCGGTACAATGAGCAGTTCTTC. It specifies CASGNDLRYNEQFF.

This chain uses TRBV15 with TRBJ1-3; D not resolved. Germline V CDR1 and CDR2: LNHNV, YYDKDF (reference sequence). V was shortened by 2 bases and J by 0 bases, with 8 bases between the two germline ends. This CDR3 has 15 amino acids. Here the CDR3 reads CATSRTPGSGNTIYF. The CDR3 DNA is TGTGCCACCAGCAGAACCCCAGGCTCTGGAAACACCATATATTTT. The full variable domain, completed using reference TRBV15 and TRBJ1-3, is DAMVIQNPRYQVTQFGKPVTLSCSQTLNHNVMYWYQQKSSQAPKLLFHYYDKDFNNEADTPDNFQSRRPNTSFCFLDIRSPGLGDTAMYLCATSRTPGSGNTIYFGEGSWLTVV.

The V and J genes are TRBV7-9 and TRBJ2-1; a possible D gene is TRBD2 (6 bases). CDR1 and CDR2 from the germline V gene are SEHNR and FQNEAQ (reference sequence). Deletions cut 3 bases from V and 9 bases from J, with 15 bases between. This CDR3 spans 14 amino acids. CDR3 region: CASSFTGGGIEQFF. For the CDR3, the DNA is TGTGCCAGCAGCTTCACCGGGGGTGGCATTGAGCAGTTCTTC.

This chain joins TRBV5-4 and TRBJ2-7; D is undetermined. The CDR3 is 11 amino acids. V lost 4 bases to trimming and J lost 5 bases, with 7 bases between them. CDR1 and CDR2 from the germline V gene are SGHNT and YYREEE (reference sequence). The CDR3 region has the DNA TGTGCCAGCAGCCATGGGGACGAGCAGTACTTC. Its translation is CASSHGDEQYF. Full variable domain (missing parts from reference TRBV5-4 and TRBJ2-7): ETGVTQSPTHLIKTRGQQVTLRCSSQSGHNTVSWYQQALGQGPQFIFQYYREEENGRGNFPPRFSGLQFPNYSSELNVNALELDDSALYLCASSHGDEQYFGPGTRLTVT.

In nucleotides, the CDR3 is TGTGCCAGCAGCCGGGGACAGACTGAAAAACTGTTTTTT. It is translated as CASSRGQTEKLFF. The chain employs TRBV14 and TRBJ1-4; TRBD1 matches 7 bases. This CDR3 is 13 amino acids long. The germline V gene has CDR1 SGHDN and CDR2 FVKESK. After removal of 4 bases from V and 7 bases from J, the junction contained 3 bases not matched to a gene. Drawing the rest from reference TRBV14 and TRBJ1-4, the complete variable domain is EAGVTQFPSHSVIEKGQTVTLRCDPISGHDNLYWYRRVMGKEIKFLLHFVKESKQDESGMPNNRFLAERTGGTYSTLKVQPAELEDSGVYFCASSRGQTEKLFFGSGTQLSVL.

The chain uses TRBV4-1 and TRBJ1-3; no definite D call. Trimming shortened V by 4 bases and J by 1 base, and 11 bases separated the two germline ends. Germline CDR1 and CDR2: MGHRA and YSYEKL. The CDR3 is made up of 15 amino acids. The chain's CDR3 is CASSRVGVSGNTIYF. In DNA, the CDR3 is TGCGCCAGCAGCCGCGTCGGGGTTTCTGGAAACACCATATATTTT.

The rearrangement links TRBV20-1 to TRBJ2-7, with D perhaps being TRBD1 or TRBD2 (5 bases each). This CDR3 has 10 residues. Germline-derived CDR1 and CDR2 are DFQATT and SNEGSKA (reference sequence). With 7 bases removed from V and 7 bases from J, the gap between germline ends came to 11 bases. The CDR3 is CSVKEGEQYF. The DNA for the CDR3 is TGCAGTGTCAAAGAGGGGGAGCAGTACTTC.

CDR3 amino acids: CASSHGGGSSYEQYF. The DNA for the CDR3 is TGTGCCAGCAGTCACGGCGGGGGGAGCTCCTACGAGCAGTACTTC. The chain is built from TRBV28 and TRBJ2-7, with 8 bases fitting TRBD2. V lost 5 bases, J lost 0 bases, and 6 bases stayed unmatched. CDR1 is MDHEN, CDR2 SYDVKM, per germline. CDR3 size: 15 residues.

V usage is TRBV6-5 and J usage is TRBJ2-1; D is ambiguous. Germline assignment: CDR1 MNHEY and CDR2 SVGAGI. This CDR3 has 12 residues. Trimming took 6 bases from V and 3 from J, leaving 6 bases between them. This CDR3 reads CASSFDYNEQFF. For the CDR3, the DNA is TGTGCCAGCAGCTTTGACTACAATGAGCAGTTCTTC.

The CDR3 sequence: CASSSGDPLHTF. The DNA for the CDR3 is TGTGCCAGCAGTTCAGGGGACCCCCTCCACACCTTC. The V gene is TRBV28, the J gene TRBJ1-2; D may be TRBD1 (6 bases). V lost 4 bases to trimming and J lost 12 bases, with 15 bases between them. The CDR3 loop spans 12 amino acids. Germline V gives CDR1 MDHEN, CDR2 SYDVKM.

This chain links TRBV11-2 with TRBJ2-3; unclear D gene. This CDR3 has 18 residues. Germline CDR1 and CDR2: SGHAT and FQNNGV. Between the trimmed V and J ends, which lost 0 bases and 0 bases, there was a span of 16 bases. The CDR3 DNA reads as TGTGCCAGCAGCTTAGAAATGGGCACTACATCTAGCACAGATACGCAGTATTTT. Translated: CASSLEMGTTSSTDTQYF.

As regards this clone: Sequence at one end of the junction differs from germline and may be a read error. This rearrangement joins TRBV2 to TRBJ2-7, with 8 bases that match TRBD1. There are 13 residues in the CDR3. Germline V gene data show CDR1 as SNHLY and CDR2 as FYNNEI. CDR3 in DNA: TGTGCCAGCAGCAGGGGGCCCTCCCACGAGCAGTACTTC. Translation: CASSRGPSHEQYF.

The chain has TRBV18 and TRBJ1-2; D is possibly TRBD1 (5 bases). V dropped 0 bases and J dropped 4 bases, with 9 bases sitting between them. This CDR3 contains 14 residues. The germline V gene has CDR1 KGHSH and CDR2 LQKENI. Here the CDR3 DNA reads TGTGCCAGCTCACCACCGGGGGTACCCTATGGCTACACCTTC. It encodes CASSPPGVPYGYTF.

The chain carries TRBV18 and TRBJ2-1; no clear D gene. V was pared by 7 bases and J by 1 base, with 14 bases between. CDR1 is KGHSH and CDR2 is LQKENI in the germline V gene. The CDR3 totals 15 residues. CDR3 bases: TGTGCCAGCTATAAAGTAACAGATTCCTACAATGAGCAGTTCTTC. Translating gives CASYKVTDSYNEQFF. The variable domain in full, completed from reference TRBV18 and TRBJ2-1, reads NAGVMQNPRHLVRRRGQEARLRCSPMKGHSHVYWYRQLPEEGLKFMVYLQKENIIDESGMPKERFSAEFPKEGPSILRIQQVVRGDSAAYFCASYKVTDSYNEQFFGPGTRLTVL.

The count of this clone is one. V is TRBV7-9 and J is TRBJ2-6, with 9 bases aligning to TRBD1. CDR3 length equals 15 residues. Germline lookup yields CDR1 SEHNR and CDR2 FQNEAQ (reference sequence). V trimming: 5 bases; J trimming: 2 bases; junction bases outside the gene matches: 1. CDR3 sequence (DNA): TGTGCCAGCAGCCGGACAGGGGCTGGGGCCAACGTCCTGACTTTC. Translation: CASSRTGAGANVLTF.

The rearrangement links TRBV27 to TRBJ1-5; no clear D. V lost 1 base to trimming and J lost 0 bases, with 1 base between them. This CDR3 region has 13 residues. The germline V gene encodes CDR1 MNHEY and CDR2 SMNVEV (reference sequence). The CDR3 protein is CASSLFSNQPQHF. CDR3 nucleotides: TGTGCCAGCAGTTTATTTAGCAATCAGCCCCAGCATTTT.